These 10 T cell receptor beta chains originate from one sample sequenced in a study of blood T cell repertoires in COVID-19. TCRdb keeps only in-frame clones here, not all; method: immunoSEQ multiplex PCR. In the table there are tens of thousands of clones, around 84% of which are singletons. Sequences were obtained from peripheral blood. These receptors were collected from a human donor in a cohort sampled during active COVID-19.

V gene TRBV30 combines with J gene TRBJ2-5; 14 bases are a match to TRBD2. This CDR3 has 16 amino acids. V lost 4 bases and J lost 3; bases outside the gene matches: 7. The germline V gene has CDR1 GTSNPN and CDR2 SVGIG (reference sequence). The CDR3 protein is CAWTRLAGGPKETQYF. The CDR3 region has the DNA TGTGCCTGGACCCGACTAGCGGGAGGGCCGAAAGAGACCCAGTACTTC. Full variable domain (remainder filled in from reference TRBV30 and TRBJ2-5): SQTIHQWPATLVQPVGSPLSLECTVEGTSNPNLYWYRQAAGRGLQLLFYSVGIGQISSEVPQNLSASRPQDRQFILSSKKLLLSDSGFYLCAWTRLAGGPKETQYFGPGTRLLVL.

This clone appeared a single time. This chain uses TRBV15 with TRBJ2-5; 12 bases line up with TRBD2. After removal of 3 bases from V and 3 bases from J, the junction contained 5 bases not matched to a gene. The germline gives CDR1 LNHNV, CDR2 YYDKDF (reference sequence). The CDR3 totals 16 residues. The CDR3: CATSSSLAGGEETQYF. In nucleotides, the CDR3 is TGTGCCACCAGCAGTTCGCTAGCGGGGGGGGAAGAGACCCAGTACTTC.

This chain uses TRBV5-6 with TRBJ2-1, with D possibly TRBD2 on 6 matching bases. Trimming took off 0 bases at V and 6 bases at J, with 13 bases between the two ends. CDR3 length: 15 amino acids. Germline V CDR1 and CDR2: SGHDT, YYEEEE. The CDR3 DNA sequence: TGTGCCAGCAGCTTGGGGGGAGGCCATTTCAATGAGCAGTTCTTC. This sequence encodes CASSLGGGHFNEQFF.

The chain is built from TRBV12-3 or TRBV12-4 and TRBJ1-5; TRBD1 matches 8 bases. CDR3 length: 13 amino acids. V lost 8 bases to trimming and J lost 6 bases; unmatched junction nucleotides: 6. The CDR3 region is CASGQGDPQPQHF. The CDR3 nucleotides are TGTGCCAGCGGACAGGGTGATCCTCAGCCCCAGCATTTT.

The CDR3 spells CASSLGGSMNTEAFF. As DNA, the CDR3 is TGCGCCAGCAGCTTGGGAGGTTCCATGAACACTGAAGCTTTCTTT. The chain joins TRBV5-1 to TRBJ1-1; D remains unclear. The CDR3 sequence is 15 residues long. CDR1 is SGHRS and CDR2 is YFSETQ in the germline V gene. V lost 0 bases and J 0 bases, leaving 9 bases between the germline ends. The full variable domain, its missing parts supplied by reference TRBV5-1 and TRBJ1-1, is KAGVTQTPRYLIKTRGQQVTLSCSPISGHRSVSWYQQTPGQGLQFLFEYFSETQRNKGNFPGRFSGRQFSNSRSEMNVSTLELGDSALYLCASSLGGSMNTEAFFGQGTRLTVV.

The V call is TRBV18, the J call TRBJ1-4; no clear D. Per the germline V gene, CDR1 is KGHSH and CDR2 is LQKENI. V shed 2 bases and J shed 4 bases, with 11 bases lying between them. The CDR3 sequence is 15 residues long. For the CDR3, the DNA is TGTGCCAGCTCACCAGGCTCAGCGGGTAATGAAAAACTGTTTTTT. Translating it yields CASSPGSAGNEKLFF.

The chain links TRBV4-3 to TRBJ2-7, with 7 bases that match TRBD1. The CDR3 extends over 16 amino acids. J gave up 0 bases and V 1 base, and 6 bases lay outside the gene matches. The germline V gene encodes CDR1 LGHNA and CDR2 YSLEER. The CDR3, as DNA: TGCGCCAGCAGCCAAGGTTGGACAGGAAGCTCCTACGAGCAGTACTTC. Its translation: CASSQGWTGSSYEQYF.

The rearrangement links TRBV5-5 to TRBJ2-7, with D maybe TRBD2 (6 bases). V was pared by 3 bases and J by 2 bases, with 12 bases between. In germline, CDR1 is SGHKS, CDR2 YYEKEE (reference sequence). There are 14 residues in the CDR3. CDR3 region: CASSWGSGAYEQYF. The CDR3 region has the DNA TGTGCCAGCAGCTGGGGTAGCGGAGCCTACGAGCAGTACTTC.

This clone was counted a few times. The rearrangement joins TRBV28 to TRBJ2-2, with 7 bases matching TRBD2. Germline CDR1 reads MDHEN; CDR2 reads SYDVKM. Losses at the gene ends were 5 bases for V and 4 bases for J; bases not matched to a gene: 10. The CDR3 length is 16 residues. The CDR3 DNA sequence: TGTGCCAGCAGTCCCCGGGGGGAGGTCAGCACCGGGGAGCTGTTTTTT. Amino acid sequence: CASSPRGEVSTGELFF.

This rearrangement joins TRBV9 to TRBJ1-5, with D maybe TRBD1 (6 bases). V dropped 4 bases and J dropped 0 bases, with 17 bases sitting between them. Per the germline V gene, CDR1 is SGDLS and CDR2 is YYNGEE. This CDR3 region has 17 residues. In DNA form, the CDR3 reads TGTGCCAGCAGCACTGGGGGGGCGGACTATAGCAATCAGCCCCAGCATTTT. Protein product: CASSTGGADYSNQPQHF. Full variable domain (rest looked up from reference TRBV9 and TRBJ1-5): DSGVTQTPKHLITATGQRVTLRCSPRSGDLSVYWYQQSLDQGLQFLIQYYNGEERAKGNILERFSAQQFPDLHSELNLSSLELGDSALYFCASSTGGADYSNQPQHFGDGTRLSIL.